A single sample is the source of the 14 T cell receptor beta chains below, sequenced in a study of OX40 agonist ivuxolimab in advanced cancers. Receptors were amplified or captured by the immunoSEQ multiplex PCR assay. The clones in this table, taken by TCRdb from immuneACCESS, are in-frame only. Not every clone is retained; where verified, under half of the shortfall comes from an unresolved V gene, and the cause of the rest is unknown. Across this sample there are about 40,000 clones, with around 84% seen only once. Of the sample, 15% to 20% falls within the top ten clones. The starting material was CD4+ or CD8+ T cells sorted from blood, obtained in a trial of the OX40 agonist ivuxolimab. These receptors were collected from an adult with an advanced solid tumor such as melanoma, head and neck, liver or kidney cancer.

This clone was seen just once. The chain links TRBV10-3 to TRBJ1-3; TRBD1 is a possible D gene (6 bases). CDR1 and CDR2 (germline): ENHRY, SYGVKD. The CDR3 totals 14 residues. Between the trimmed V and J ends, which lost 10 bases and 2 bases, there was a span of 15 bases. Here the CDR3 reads CATFPGTTGNTIYF. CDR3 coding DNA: TGTGCCACCTTCCCCGGGACAACTGGAAACACCATATATTTT.

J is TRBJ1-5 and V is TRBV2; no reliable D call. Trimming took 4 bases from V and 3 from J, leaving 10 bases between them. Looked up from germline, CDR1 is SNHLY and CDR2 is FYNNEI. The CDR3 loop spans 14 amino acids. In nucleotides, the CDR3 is TGTGCCAGCAGTGGCGCAACAGCCAATCAGCCCCAGCATTTT. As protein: CASSGATANQPQHF.

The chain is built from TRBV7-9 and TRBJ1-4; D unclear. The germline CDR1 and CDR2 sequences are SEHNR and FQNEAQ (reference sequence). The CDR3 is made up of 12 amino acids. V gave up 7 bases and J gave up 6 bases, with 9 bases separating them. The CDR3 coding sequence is TGTGCCAGCAAGCGGCGTGATGAAAAACTGTTTTTT. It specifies CASKRRDEKLFF.

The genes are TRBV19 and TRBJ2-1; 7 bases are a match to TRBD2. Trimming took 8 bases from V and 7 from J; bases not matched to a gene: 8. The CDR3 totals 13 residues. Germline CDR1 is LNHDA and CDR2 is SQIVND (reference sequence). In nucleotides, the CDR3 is TGTGCCAGTGCTACGCGGGGAGGGAATGAGCAGTTCTTC. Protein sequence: CASATRGGNEQFF. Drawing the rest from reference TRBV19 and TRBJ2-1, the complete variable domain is DGGITQSPKYLFRKEGQNVTLSCEQNLNHDAMYWYRQDPGQGLRLIYYSQIVNDFQKGDIAEGYSVSREKKESFPLTVTSAQKNPTAFYLCASATRGGNEQFFGPGTRLTVL.

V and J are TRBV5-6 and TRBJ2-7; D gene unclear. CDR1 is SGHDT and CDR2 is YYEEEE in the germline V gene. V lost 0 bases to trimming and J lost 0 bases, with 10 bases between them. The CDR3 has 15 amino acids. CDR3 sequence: CASSLVSLGSYEQYF. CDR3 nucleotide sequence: TGTGCCAGCAGCTTGGTTTCGCTGGGCTCCTACGAGCAGTACTTC.

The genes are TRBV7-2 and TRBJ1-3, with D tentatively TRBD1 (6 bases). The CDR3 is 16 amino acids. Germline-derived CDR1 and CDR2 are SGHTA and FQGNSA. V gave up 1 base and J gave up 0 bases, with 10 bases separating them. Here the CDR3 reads CASSLEQGNSGNTIYF. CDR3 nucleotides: TGTGCCAGCAGCTTAGAGCAGGGGAACTCTGGAAACACCATATATTTT.

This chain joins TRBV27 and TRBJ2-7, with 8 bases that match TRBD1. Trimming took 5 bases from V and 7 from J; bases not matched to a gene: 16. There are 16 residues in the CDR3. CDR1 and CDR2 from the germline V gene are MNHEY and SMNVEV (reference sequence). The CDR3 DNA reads TGTGCCAGCAGTCCACCCGGGACAGGTCCCCTGGGGGAGCAGTACTTC. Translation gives CASSPPGTGPLGEQYF.

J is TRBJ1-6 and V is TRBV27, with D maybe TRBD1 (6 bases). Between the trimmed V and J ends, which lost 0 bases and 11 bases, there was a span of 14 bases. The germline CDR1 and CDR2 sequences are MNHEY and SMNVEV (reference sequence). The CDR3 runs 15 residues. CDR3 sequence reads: CASSLSTGQLAPLHF. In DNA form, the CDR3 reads TGTGCCAGCAGTTTATCGACGGGACAATTGGCACCCCTCCACTTT.

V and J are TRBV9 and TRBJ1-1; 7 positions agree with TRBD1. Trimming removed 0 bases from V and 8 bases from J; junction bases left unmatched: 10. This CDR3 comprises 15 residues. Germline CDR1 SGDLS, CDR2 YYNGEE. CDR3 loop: CASSVEGDSTPEAFF. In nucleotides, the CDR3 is TGTGCCAGCAGCGTAGAGGGGGACAGCACACCAGAAGCTTTCTTT.

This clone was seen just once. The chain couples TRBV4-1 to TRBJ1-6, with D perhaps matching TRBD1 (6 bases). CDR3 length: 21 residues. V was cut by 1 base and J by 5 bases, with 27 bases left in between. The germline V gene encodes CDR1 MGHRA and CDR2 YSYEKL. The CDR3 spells CASSQVLGDRGPPIHNSPLHF. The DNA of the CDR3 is TGCGCCAGCAGCCAAGTTCTAGGGGATCGGGGGCCTCCCATTCATAATTCACCCCTCCACTTT.

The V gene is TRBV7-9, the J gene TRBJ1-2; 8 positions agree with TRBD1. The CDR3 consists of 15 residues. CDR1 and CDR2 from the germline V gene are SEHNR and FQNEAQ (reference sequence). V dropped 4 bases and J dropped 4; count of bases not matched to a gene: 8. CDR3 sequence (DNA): TGTGCCAGCAGCTCCGACAGGGGAAGGATCTATGGCTACACCTTC. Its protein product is CASSSDRGRIYGYTF.

This chain's CDR3 is CASSLIMSAITGELFF. The CDR3 DNA is TGTGCCAGCAGCTTAATCATGAGTGCCATCACCGGGGAGCTGTTTTTT. The genes are TRBV5-6 and TRBJ2-2; D ambiguous. Germline V gene data show CDR1 as SGHDT and CDR2 as YYEEEE. V lost 2 bases and J lost 4, with 15 bases in between. This CDR3 spans 16 amino acids. The variable domain in full, with the rest retrieved from reference TRBV5-6 and TRBJ2-2, is DAGVTQSPTHLIKTRGQQVTLRCSPKSGHDTVSWYQQALGQGPQFIFQYYEEEERQRGNFPDRFSGHQFPNYSSELNVNALLLGDSALYLCASSLIMSAITGELFFGEGSRLTVL.

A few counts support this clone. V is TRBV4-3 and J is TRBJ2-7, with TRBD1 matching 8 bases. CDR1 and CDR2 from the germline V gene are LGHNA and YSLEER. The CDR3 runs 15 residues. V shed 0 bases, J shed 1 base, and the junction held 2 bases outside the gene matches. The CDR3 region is CASSQDQGASYEQYF. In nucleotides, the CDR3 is TGCGCCAGCAGCCAAGACCAGGGGGCGTCCTACGAGCAGTACTTC.

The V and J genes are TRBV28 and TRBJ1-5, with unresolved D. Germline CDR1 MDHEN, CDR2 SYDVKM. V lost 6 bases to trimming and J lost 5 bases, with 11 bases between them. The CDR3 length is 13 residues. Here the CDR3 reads CASSATQHQPQHF. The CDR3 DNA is TGTGCCAGCAGCGCGACACAACATCAGCCCCAGCATTTT.